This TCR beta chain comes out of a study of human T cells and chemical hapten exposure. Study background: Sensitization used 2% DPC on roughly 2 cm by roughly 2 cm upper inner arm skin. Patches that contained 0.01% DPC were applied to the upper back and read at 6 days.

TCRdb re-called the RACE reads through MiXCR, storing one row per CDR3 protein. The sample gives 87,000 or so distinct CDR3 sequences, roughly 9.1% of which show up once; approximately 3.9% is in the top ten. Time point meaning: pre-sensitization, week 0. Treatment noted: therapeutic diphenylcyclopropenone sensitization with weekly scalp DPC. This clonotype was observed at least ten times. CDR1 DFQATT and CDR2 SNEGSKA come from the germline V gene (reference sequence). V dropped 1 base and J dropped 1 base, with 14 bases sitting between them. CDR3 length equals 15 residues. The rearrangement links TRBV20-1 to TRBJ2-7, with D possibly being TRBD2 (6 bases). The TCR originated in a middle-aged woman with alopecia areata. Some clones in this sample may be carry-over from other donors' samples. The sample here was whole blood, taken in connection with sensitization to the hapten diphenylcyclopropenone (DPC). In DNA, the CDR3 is TGCAGTGCTAGAGGGGCGGGGCAGACTTCCTACGAGCAGTACTTC. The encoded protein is CSARGAGQTSYEQYF.